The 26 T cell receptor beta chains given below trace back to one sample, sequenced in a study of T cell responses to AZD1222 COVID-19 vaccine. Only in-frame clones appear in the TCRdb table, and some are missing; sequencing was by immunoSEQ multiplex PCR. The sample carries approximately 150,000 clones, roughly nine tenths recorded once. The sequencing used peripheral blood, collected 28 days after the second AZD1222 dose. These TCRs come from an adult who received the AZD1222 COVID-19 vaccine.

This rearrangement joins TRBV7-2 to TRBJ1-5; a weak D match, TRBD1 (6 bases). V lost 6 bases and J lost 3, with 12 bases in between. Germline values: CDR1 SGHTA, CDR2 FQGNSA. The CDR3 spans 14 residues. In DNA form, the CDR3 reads TGTGCCAGCAGATCAGGACAGTACAATCAGCCCCAGCATTTT. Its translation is CASRSGQYNQPQHF.

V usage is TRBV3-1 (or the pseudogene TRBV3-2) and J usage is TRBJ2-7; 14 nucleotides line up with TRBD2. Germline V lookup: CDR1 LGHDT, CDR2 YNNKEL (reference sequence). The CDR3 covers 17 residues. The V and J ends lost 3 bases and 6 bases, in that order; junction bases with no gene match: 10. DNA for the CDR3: TGTGCCAGCAGCCACCTCCCGGGACTAGCGGGAGTAGCCGAGCAGTACTTC. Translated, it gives CASSHLPGLAGVAEQYF.

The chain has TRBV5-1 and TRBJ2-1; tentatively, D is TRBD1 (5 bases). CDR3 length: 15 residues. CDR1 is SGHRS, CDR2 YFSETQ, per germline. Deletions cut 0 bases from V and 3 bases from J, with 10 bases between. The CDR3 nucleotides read TGCGCCAGCAGCTTGGCAGGGTCCCTCTACAATGAGCAGTTCTTC. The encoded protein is CASSLAGSLYNEQFF.

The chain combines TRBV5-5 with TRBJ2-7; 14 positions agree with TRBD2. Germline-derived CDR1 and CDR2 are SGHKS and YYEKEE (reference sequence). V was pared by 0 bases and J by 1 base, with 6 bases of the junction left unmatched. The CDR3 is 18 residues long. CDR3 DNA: TGTGCCAGCAGCTTGGGACTAGCGGGAGGGCCCTTGTCCTACGAGCAGTACTTC. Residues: CASSLGLAGGPLSYEQYF.

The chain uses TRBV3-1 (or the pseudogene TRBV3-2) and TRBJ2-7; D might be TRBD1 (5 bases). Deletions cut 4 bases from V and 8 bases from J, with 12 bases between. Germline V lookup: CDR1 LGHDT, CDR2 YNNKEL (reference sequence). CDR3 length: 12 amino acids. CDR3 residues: CASSLGEAKQYF. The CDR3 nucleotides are TGTGCCAGCAGCCTAGGGGAAGCCAAGCAGTACTTC.

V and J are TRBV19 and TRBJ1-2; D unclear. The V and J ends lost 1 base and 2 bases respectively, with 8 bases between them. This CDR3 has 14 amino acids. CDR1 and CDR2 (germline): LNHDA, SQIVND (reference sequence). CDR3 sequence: CASSIGGGNYGYTF. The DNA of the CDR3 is TGTGCCAGTAGTATAGGTGGAGGGAACTATGGCTACACCTTC.

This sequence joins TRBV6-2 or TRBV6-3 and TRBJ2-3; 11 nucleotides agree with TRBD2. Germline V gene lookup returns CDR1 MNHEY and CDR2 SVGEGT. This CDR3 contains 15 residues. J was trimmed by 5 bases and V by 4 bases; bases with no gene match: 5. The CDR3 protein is CASSLTSGDGDTQYF. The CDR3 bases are TGTGCCAGCAGTTTGACTAGCGGGGATGGAGATACGCAGTATTTT.

DNA of the CDR3: TGTGCCAGCAGTGACAGGGGGCTATATGGCTACACCTTC. Translation gives CASSDRGLYGYTF. V is TRBV2 and J is TRBJ1-2; 8 positions match TRBD1. With V trimmed by 3 bases and J by 5 bases, 2 bases remained unmatched. Germline values: CDR1 SNHLY, CDR2 FYNNEI. This CDR3 spans 13 amino acids.

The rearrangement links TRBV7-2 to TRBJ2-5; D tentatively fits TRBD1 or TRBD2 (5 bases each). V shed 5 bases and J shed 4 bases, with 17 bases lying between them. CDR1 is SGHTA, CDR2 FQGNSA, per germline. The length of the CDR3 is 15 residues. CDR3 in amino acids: CASSPRQSAGETQYF. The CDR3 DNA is TGTGCCAGCAGCCCCCGACAGTCGGCGGGAGAGACCCAGTACTTC.

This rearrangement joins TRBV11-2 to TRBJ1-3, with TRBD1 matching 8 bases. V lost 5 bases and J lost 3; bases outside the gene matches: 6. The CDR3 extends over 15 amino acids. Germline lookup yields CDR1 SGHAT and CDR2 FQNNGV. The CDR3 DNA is TGTGCCAGCAGCGTACAGGGGGTCTATGGAAACACCATATATTTT. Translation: CASSVQGVYGNTIYF.

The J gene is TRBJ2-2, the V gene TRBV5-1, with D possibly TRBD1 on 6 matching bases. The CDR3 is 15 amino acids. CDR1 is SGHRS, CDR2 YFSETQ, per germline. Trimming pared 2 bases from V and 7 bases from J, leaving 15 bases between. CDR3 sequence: CASSLETGSSGELFF. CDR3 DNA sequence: TGCGCCAGCAGCTTAGAAACAGGGTCGAGCGGGGAGCTGTTTTTT.

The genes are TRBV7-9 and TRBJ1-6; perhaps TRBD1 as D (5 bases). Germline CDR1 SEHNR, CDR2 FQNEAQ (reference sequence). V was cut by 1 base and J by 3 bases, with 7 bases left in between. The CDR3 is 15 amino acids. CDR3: CASSLGDGYNSPLHF. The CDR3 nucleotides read TGTGCCAGCAGCTTAGGGGACGGCTATAATTCACCCCTCCACTTT.

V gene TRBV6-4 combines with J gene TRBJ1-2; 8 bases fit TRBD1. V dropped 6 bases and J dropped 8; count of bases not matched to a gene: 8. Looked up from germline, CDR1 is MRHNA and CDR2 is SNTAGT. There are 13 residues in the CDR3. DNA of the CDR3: TGTGCCAGCAGCAGGACAGGGCCGTGGGGCTACACCTTC. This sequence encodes CASSRTGPWGYTF.

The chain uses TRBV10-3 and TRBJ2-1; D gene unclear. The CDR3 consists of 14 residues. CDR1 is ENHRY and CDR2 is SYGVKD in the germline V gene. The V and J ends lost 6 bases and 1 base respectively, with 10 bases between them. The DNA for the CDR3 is TGTGCCATCAGAACAGAAGGGTCCTACAATGAGCAGTTCTTC. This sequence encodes CAIRTEGSYNEQFF.

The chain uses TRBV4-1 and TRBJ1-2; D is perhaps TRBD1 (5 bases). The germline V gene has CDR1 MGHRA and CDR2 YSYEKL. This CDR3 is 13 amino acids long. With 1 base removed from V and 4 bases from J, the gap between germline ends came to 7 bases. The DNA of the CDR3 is TGCGCCAGCAGCCAAGGGGGGTTCTATGGCTACACCTTC. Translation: CASSQGGFYGYTF.

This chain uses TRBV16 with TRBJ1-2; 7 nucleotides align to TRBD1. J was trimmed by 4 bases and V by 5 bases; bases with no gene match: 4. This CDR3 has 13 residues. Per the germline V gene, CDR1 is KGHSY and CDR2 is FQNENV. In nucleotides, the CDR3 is TGTGCCAGCAGCTTACGGGACAGCTATGGCTACACCTTC. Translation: CASSLRDSYGYTF.

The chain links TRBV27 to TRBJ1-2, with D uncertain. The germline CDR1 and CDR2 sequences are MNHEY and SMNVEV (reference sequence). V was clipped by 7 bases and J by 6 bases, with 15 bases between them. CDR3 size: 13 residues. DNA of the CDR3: TGTGCCAGCAAGACGACCGTGGTGGATGGCTACACCTTC. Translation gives CASKTTVVDGYTF.

The CDR3 region is CASSLRGLNTEAFF. DNA for the CDR3: TGTGCCAGCAGCTTAAGGGGTTTGAACACTGAAGCTTTCTTT. The chain links TRBV5-6 to TRBJ1-1, with D perhaps matching TRBD1 (5 bases). Germline V gene data show CDR1 as SGHDT and CDR2 as YYEEEE. The CDR3 has 14 amino acids. Trimming stripped 2 bases from V and 0 bases from J, with 8 bases between.

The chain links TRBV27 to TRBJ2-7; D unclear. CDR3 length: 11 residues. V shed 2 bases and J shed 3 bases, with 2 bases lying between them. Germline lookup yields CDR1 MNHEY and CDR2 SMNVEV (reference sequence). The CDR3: CASSLNYEQYF. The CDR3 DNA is TGTGCCAGCAGTTTAAACTACGAGCAGTACTTC.

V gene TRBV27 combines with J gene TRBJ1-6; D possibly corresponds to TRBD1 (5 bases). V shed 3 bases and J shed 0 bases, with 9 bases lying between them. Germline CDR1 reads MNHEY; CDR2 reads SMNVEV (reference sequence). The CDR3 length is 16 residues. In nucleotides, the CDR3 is TGTGCCAGCAGTTTGGGGGTCGACTCCTATAATTCACCCCTCCACTTT. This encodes CASSLGVDSYNSPLHF.

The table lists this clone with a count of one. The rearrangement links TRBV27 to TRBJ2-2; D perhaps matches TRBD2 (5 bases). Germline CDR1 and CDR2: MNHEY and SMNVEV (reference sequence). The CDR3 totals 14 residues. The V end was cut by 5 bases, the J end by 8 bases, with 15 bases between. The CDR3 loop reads CASSPAGSGGELFF. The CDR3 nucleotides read TGTGCCAGCAGTCCCGCGGGTTCAGGAGGGGAGCTGTTTTTT.

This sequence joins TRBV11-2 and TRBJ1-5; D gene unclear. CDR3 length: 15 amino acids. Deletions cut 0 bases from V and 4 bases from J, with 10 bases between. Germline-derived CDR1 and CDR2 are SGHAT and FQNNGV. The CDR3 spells CASSLDRLPNQPQHF. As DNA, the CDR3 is TGTGCCAGCAGCTTAGATAGATTGCCGAATCAGCCCCAGCATTTT.

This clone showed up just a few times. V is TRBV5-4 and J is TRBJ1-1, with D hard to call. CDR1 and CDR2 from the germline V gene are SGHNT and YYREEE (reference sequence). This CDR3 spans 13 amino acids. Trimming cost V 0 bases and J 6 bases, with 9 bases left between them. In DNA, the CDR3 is TGTGCCAGCAGCTTGGTAGGGAGTCCTGAAGCTTTCTTT. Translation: CASSLVGSPEAFF.

CDR3 loop: CASSLEGFSNQPQHF. In nucleotides, the CDR3 is TGTGCCAGCAGCTTGGAAGGTTTTAGCAATCAGCCCCAGCATTTT. The J gene is TRBJ1-5, the V gene TRBV5-8; no clear D gene. Looked up from germline, CDR1 is SGHTS and CDR2 is YDEGEE. The CDR3 is 15 amino acids. The V end was cut by 0 bases, the J end by 0 bases, with 7 bases between.

In DNA, the CDR3 is TGTGCCAGCAGTTACGGAGGGAGTCCCTACGAGCAGTACTTC. Translated, it gives CASSYGGSPYEQYF. The rearrangement joins TRBV6-5 to TRBJ2-7; D possibly corresponds to TRBD2 (6 bases). The V end lost 2 bases, the J end lost 2 bases, and 10 bases lay between the germline ends. CDR1 and CDR2 (germline): MNHEY, SVGAGI. The CDR3 extends over 14 amino acids.

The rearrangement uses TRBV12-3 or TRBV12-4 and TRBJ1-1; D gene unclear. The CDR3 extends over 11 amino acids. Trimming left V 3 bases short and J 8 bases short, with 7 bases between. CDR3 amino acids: CASSFIGEAFF. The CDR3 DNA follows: TGTGCCAGCAGTTTTATCGGAGAAGCTTTCTTT.